Following are 26 T cell receptor beta chains from one sample sequenced in a study of shared clonotypes between healthy human individuals (dated by TCRdb to the early 2020s). Preparation of the library involved the immunoSEQ multiplex PCR assay. TCRdb took this table from immuneACCESS and kept in-frame rearrangements with V and J called. Such tables lack part of the clones; where checked against another copy, unresolved V genes explain under half of the gap, and the rest is unexplained. The sample table lists millions of clones, approximately 95% of them with a count of one. The top ten hold approximately 0.13% of the sample. Sequencing used naive CD4+ T cells sorted from blood. Interpreted using the paper, the cell subset or site label stands for: CD45RA+ positively selected. These receptors originate from a man aged 18-30 years in good health.

The CDR3 DNA reads as TGTGCCAGCCTGGGCTACTCCTACGAGCAGTACTTC. This encodes CASLGYSYEQYF. The chain employs TRBV2 and TRBJ2-7; D is undetermined. This CDR3 region has 12 residues. Looked up from germline, CDR1 is SNHLY and CDR2 is FYNNEI. V shed 8 bases and J shed 0 bases, with 8 bases lying between them.

The rearrangement joins TRBV18 to TRBJ1-4, with 7 bases matching TRBD1. V trimming: 4 bases; J trimming: 2 bases; junction bases outside the gene matches: 4. The CDR3 is 15 residues long. Germline CDR1 is KGHSH and CDR2 is LQKENI. The CDR3 sequence: CASSRTGATNEKLFF. CDR3 in DNA: TGTGCCAGCTCACGGACAGGTGCCACTAATGAAAAACTGTTTTTT.

The chain uses TRBV9 and TRBJ2-3; D might be TRBD1 (6 bases). CDR1 and CDR2 (germline): SGDLS, YYNGEE. The CDR3 consists of 14 residues. V gave up 3 bases and J gave up 2 bases, with 10 bases separating them. This chain's CDR3 is CASSAGQYTDTQYF. The CDR3 region has the DNA TGTGCCAGCAGCGCAGGACAGTACACAGATACGCAGTATTTT.

This clone occurred once. The chain recombines TRBV19 with TRBJ2-7; TRBD2 is a possible D gene (5 bases). CDR1 is LNHDA, CDR2 SQIVND, per germline (reference sequence). There are 15 residues in the CDR3. The V end lost 1 base, the J end lost 3 bases, and 13 bases lay between the germline ends. In DNA, the CDR3 is TGTGCCAGTAGTATAGCTAGCAGCGGTCTCTACGAGCAGTACTTC. The encoded protein is CASSIASSGLYEQYF.

V and J are TRBV9 and TRBJ1-5, with D unresolved. The germline V gene encodes CDR1 SGDLS and CDR2 YYNGEE. Trimming took off 3 bases at V and 3 bases at J, with 10 bases between the two ends. The CDR3 sequence is 14 residues long. CDR3 in amino acids: CASSATWHNQPQHF. Written as DNA, the CDR3 is TGTGCCAGCAGCGCGACGTGGCACAATCAGCCCCAGCATTTT.

CDR3 coding DNA: TGTGCCAGCAGTCCGGCGGGCTCCTTCTACAATGAGCAGTTCTTC. It translates to CASSPAGSFYNEQFF. The rearrangement joins TRBV28 to TRBJ2-1; perhaps TRBD2 as D (5 bases). The germline V gene has CDR1 MDHEN and CDR2 SYDVKM. The CDR3 runs to 15 residues. The germline V and J ends were trimmed by 5 bases and 3 bases, with 14 bases remaining between them. The whole variable domain, remainder taken from reference TRBV28 and TRBJ2-1, is DVKVTQSSRYLVKRTGEKVFLECVQDMDHENMFWYRQDPGLGLRLIYFSYDVKMKEKGDIPEGYSVSREKKERFSLILESASTNQTSMYLCASSPAGSFYNEQFFGPGTRLTVL.

The chain joins TRBV14 to TRBJ1-1; D is unclear. Germline V gene lookup returns CDR1 SGHDN and CDR2 FVKESK. Trimming took 5 bases from V and 2 from J, leaving 9 bases between them. This CDR3 is built from 13 residues. The CDR3 region has the DNA TGTGCCAGCAGCTTCTACAGTAACACTGAAGCTTTCTTT. Protein product: CASSFYSNTEAFF. Together with reference TRBV14 and TRBJ1-1, the CDR3 gives the full variable domain: EAGVTQFPSHSVIEKGQTVTLRCDPISGHDNLYWYRRVMGKEIKFLLHFVKESKQDESGMPNNRFLAERTGGTYSTLKVQPAELEDSGVYFCASSFYSNTEAFFGQGTRLTVV.

This chain connects TRBV6-5 to TRBJ1-2, with 9 positions matching TRBD1. This CDR3 comprises 15 residues. J was trimmed by 4 bases and V by 5 bases; bases with no gene match: 8. Germline values: CDR1 MNHEY, CDR2 SVGAGI. CDR3 bases: TGTGCCAGCAGTACTCGGGACAGGGTCGGCTATGGCTACACCTTC. Its protein is CASSTRDRVGYGYTF.

This clone was seen just once. The rearrangement uses TRBV19 and TRBJ2-5; TRBD2 might be the D (6 bases). The germline V gene has CDR1 LNHDA and CDR2 SQIVND (reference sequence). The CDR3 consists of 13 residues. V lost 3 bases and J 7 bases, leaving 12 bases between the germline ends. The DNA of the CDR3 is TGTGCCAGTAGTATTCTGGGGGGAAGGACCCAGTACTTC. Protein: CASSILGGRTQYF. The full variable domain, its missing parts supplied by reference TRBV19 and TRBJ2-5, is DGGITQSPKYLFRKEGQNVTLSCEQNLNHDAMYWYRQDPGQGLRLIYYSQIVNDFQKGDIAEGYSVSREKKESFPLTVTSAQKNPTAFYLCASSILGGRTQYFGPGTRLLVL.

V is TRBV5-1 and J is TRBJ2-2; TRBD1 aligns across 10 bases. Germline-derived CDR1 and CDR2 are SGHRS and YFSETQ. Trimming cost V 0 bases and J 7 bases; bases outside gene matches: 3. This CDR3 is 15 amino acids long. The CDR3 here is CASSLAGTGVGELFF. DNA for the CDR3: TGCGCCAGCAGCTTGGCCGGGACAGGGGTCGGGGAGCTGTTTTTT.

The chain links TRBV28 to TRBJ2-1; D may be TRBD2 (6 bases). The germline V gene has CDR1 MDHEN and CDR2 SYDVKM. The V gene lost 7 bases and the J gene lost 4 bases, with 20 bases spanning the gap. This CDR3 spans 16 amino acids. The CDR3 bases are TGTGCCAGCACTACCCAAGGACTAACGGCTTACAATGAGCAGTTCTTC. This gives the protein CASTTQGLTAYNEQFF.

The rearrangement uses TRBV30 and TRBJ2-3; 8 bases align to TRBD1. CDR1 GTSNPN and CDR2 SVGIG come from the germline V gene (reference sequence). The CDR3 extends over 15 amino acids. After removal of 1 base from V and 0 bases from J, the junction contained 3 bases not matched to a gene. The CDR3 protein is CAWSGTGLSTDTQYF. CDR3 coding DNA: TGTGCCTGGAGTGGGACAGGGCTGAGCACAGATACGCAGTATTTT.

This clone appeared once. The chain recombines TRBV4-3 with TRBJ2-5; unclear D gene. The CDR3 sequence is 16 residues long. V was shortened by 1 base and J by 5 bases, with 17 bases between the two germline ends. Germline values: CDR1 LGHNA, CDR2 YSLEER. CDR3 nucleotides: TGCGCCAGCAGCCAAGCCCCGTCCACAGTAATGGAGACCCAGTACTTC. The encoded protein is CASSQAPSTVMETQYF.

V is TRBV5-1 and J is TRBJ2-5, with 8 positions matching TRBD2. V gave up 4 bases and J gave up 5 bases; unmatched junction bases: 22. The CDR3 runs 19 residues. Looked up from germline, CDR1 is SGHRS and CDR2 is YFSETQ. The CDR3 DNA sequence: TGCGCCAGCAGCGATTGGAATTCTTTCGGTCTAGCGGGTAGGGAGACCCAGTACTTC. Protein sequence: CASSDWNSFGLAGRETQYF.

This chain links TRBV28 with TRBJ1-2; 8 bases match TRBD1. This CDR3 is built from 14 residues. V shed 4 bases, J shed 4 bases, and the junction held 5 bases outside the gene matches. Germline loops: CDR1 MDHEN, CDR2 SYDVKM. This chain's CDR3 is CASSSRGRGYGYTF. In DNA form, the CDR3 reads TGTGCCAGCAGTTCCAGGGGGCGCGGCTATGGCTACACCTTC.

The chain couples TRBV5-6 to TRBJ2-4, with 13 bases that match TRBD2. Per germline, CDR1 SGHDT and CDR2 YYEEEE. This CDR3 contains 17 residues. J gave up 7 bases and V 4 bases, and 11 bases lay outside the gene matches. The CDR3 DNA reads TGTGCCAGCAGCCTAGGACTAGCGGGGGCCACAAGGAACATTCAGTACTTC. Its protein is CASSLGLAGATRNIQYF.

This chain links TRBV4-2 with TRBJ1-5; D remains unclear. The CDR3 loop spans 17 amino acids. V was clipped by 0 bases and J by 7 bases, with 19 bases between them. CDR1 LGHNA and CDR2 YNFKEQ come from the germline V gene. CDR3 DNA: TGTGCCAGCAGCCAAGATTTGGTTCGAGGGCGCGGACAGCCCCAGCATTTT. It yields the protein CASSQDLVRGRGQPQHF.

The CDR3 loop reads CASKHYQGPLGYEQYF. CDR3 nucleotide sequence: TGTGCCAGCAAGCATTATCAGGGGCCCTTGGGGTACGAGCAGTACTTC. This chain joins TRBV6-6 and TRBJ2-7, with D tentatively TRBD1 (6 bases). CDR3 length: 16 amino acids. The V and J ends lost 7 bases and 4 bases respectively, with 23 bases between them. Germline values: CDR1 MNHNY, CDR2 SVGAGI (reference sequence).

The chain couples TRBV6-5 to TRBJ2-2; 9 bases align to TRBD1. The junction had 4 bases not matched to a gene; V was cut back by 5 bases and J by 6 bases. Germline V gene sequence: CDR1 MNHEY, CDR2 SVGAGI. CDR3 length: 14 residues. CDR3 loop: CASSRGQGPGELFF. The CDR3 DNA reads as TGTGCCAGCAGTCGGGGACAGGGTCCCGGGGAGCTGTTTTTT.

The CDR3 DNA follows: TGTGCCAGTAGTACCGGGCCCTACTCCCTGAGGACTGAAGCTTTCTTT. This encodes CASSTGPYSLRTEAFF. This chain links TRBV19 with TRBJ1-1; D is ambiguous. Germline CDR1 and CDR2: LNHDA and SQIVND (reference sequence). The ends were cut back, 4 bases at V and 5 bases at J, with 20 bases in the middle. The CDR3 is made up of 16 amino acids.

The J gene is TRBJ1-2, the V gene TRBV10-2; TRBD1 might be the D (6 bases). The CDR3 runs to 12 residues. With 9 bases removed from V and 5 bases from J, the gap between germline ends came to 13 bases. Germline V gene sequence: CDR1 WSHSY, CDR2 SAAADI. CDR3 loop: CASLQGLYGYTF. The CDR3 DNA follows: TGCGCCAGTTTACAGGGTCTTTATGGCTACACCTTC.

This rearrangement joins TRBV11-2 to TRBJ2-1, with 9 bases fitting TRBD2. The CDR3 consists of 15 residues. V lost 2 bases to trimming and J lost 10 bases; unmatched junction nucleotides: 9. Germline V gene sequence: CDR1 SGHAT, CDR2 FQNNGV. DNA of the CDR3: TGTGCCAGCAGCTTATCAGGACTAGCGATTGGGGAGCAGTTCTTC. Protein sequence: CASSLSGLAIGEQFF.

About this clone itself: Other nucleotide sequences in the sample specify the same CDR3. V gene TRBV30 combines with J gene TRBJ2-7; D may match TRBD1 or TRBD2 (5 bases each). The germline gives CDR1 GTSNPN, CDR2 SVGIG (reference sequence). CDR3 length: 12 residues. Deletions cut 0 bases from V and 3 bases from J, with 6 bases between. The chain's CDR3 is CAWSVGGYEQYF. DNA of the CDR3: TGTGCCTGGAGTGTTGGGGGCTACGAGCAGTACTTC.

The chain has TRBV7-9 and TRBJ1-4; 9 bases match TRBD1. With 1 base clipped from V and 8 bases from J, the junction kept 5 bases outside the gene matches. CDR1 SEHNR and CDR2 FQNEAQ come from the germline V gene (reference sequence). The CDR3 has 15 residues. As DNA, the CDR3 is TGTGCCAGCAGCTTAGGGGACAGGGAGAAGGAAAAACTGTTTTTT. Translation: CASSLGDREKEKLFF.

The gene calls are TRBV29-1 and TRBJ2-7; 7 bases match TRBD2. The junction had 3 bases not matched to a gene; V was cut back by 7 bases and J by 3 bases. This CDR3 has 11 amino acids. Germline V gene sequence: CDR1 SQVTM, CDR2 ANQGSEA. DNA for the CDR3: TGCAGCGCCGGCGGGGGCTACGAGCAGTACTTC. It is translated as CSAGGGYEQYF.

This sequence joins TRBV7-8 and TRBJ1-1; D gene ambiguous. The length of the CDR3 is 13 residues. Germline V gene sequence: CDR1 SGHVS, CDR2 FQNEAQ. The ends were cut back, 4 bases at V and 1 base at J, with 7 bases in the middle. Here the CDR3 reads CASSSEPNTEAFF. The CDR3 DNA sequence: TGTGCCAGCAGCTCCGAGCCGAACACTGAAGCTTTCTTT.